This T cell receptor (beta chain) was recovered during a study of blood T cell repertoires in COVID-19. On the study more broadly: Samples representing acute and convalescent COVID-19 were sourced from the United States, Italy and Spain. The analysed material was cDNA or gDNA that came from T cells, B-cell-depleted T cells, or PBMCs.

Authors' data handling: By means of reference gene primer amplification, nucleated cell counts were estimated. Generated by immunoSEQ multiplex PCR, the TCRdb table keeps only in-frame clones and is missing some. V and J calls and clone size follow that table, whereas D and trimming were derived from the DNA. Of 100,000 or so clones listed, around 94% are singletons. The CDR3 is made up of 15 amino acids. After removal of 6 bases from V and 3 bases from J, the junction contained 4 bases not matched to a gene. Per the germline V gene, CDR1 is MNHEY and CDR2 is SVGEGT. This chain connects TRBV6-2 or TRBV6-3 to TRBJ2-7; 14 bases line up with TRBD2. The sequencing input was peripheral blood. The TCR sequence derives from a middle-aged man with active COVID-19. CDR3 in amino acids: CASSPGLAGVYEQYF. The CDR3 DNA sequence: TGTGCCAGCAGCCCGGGACTAGCGGGAGTCTACGAGCAGTACTTC.